Listed here are 14 T cell receptor beta chains from one sample, sequenced in a study of CD8 T cells in Susac syndrome (dated by TCRdb to about 2019). Preparation of the library involved the immunoSEQ multiplex PCR assay. RNA was extracted using the RNeasy kit, and roughly 0.5 to 1 microgram was reverse transcribed with random hexamers. Clones were called with MiXCR by TCRdb after fastp trimmed the public reads at Q25, and only in-frame beta chains were retained. Rows merge per CDR3 protein into single entries with the most common DNA and genes. This sample holds some 75,000 distinct CDR3 sequences; 85% to 95% were observed only once. The ten largest clones take up around 0.45% of the sample. Sequenced material: CD8+ T cells from PBMCs. The receptors here all came from a human donor with Susac syndrome.

The V call is TRBV11-2, the J call TRBJ2-1, with D perhaps matching TRBD2 (6 bases). Germline loops: CDR1 SGHAT, CDR2 FQNNGV. The CDR3 is 15 amino acids. Trimming took 9 bases from V and 0 from J, leaving 15 bases between them. In DNA, the CDR3 is TGTGCCAGTACGGGGGTGGCGAGCTCCTACAATGAGCAGTTCTTC. It translates to CASTGVASSYNEQFF.

For the CDR3, the DNA is TGTGCCAGCTCACCCCTAGCAACTAATGAAAAACTGTTTTTT. Translated: CASSPLATNEKLFF. The gene calls are TRBV18 and TRBJ1-4; D gene ambiguous. Germline V CDR1 and CDR2: KGHSH, LQKENI. This CDR3 has 14 amino acids. V lost 3 bases to trimming and J lost 0 bases, with 5 bases between them.

V gene TRBV18 combines with J gene TRBJ2-3; 12 nucleotides line up with TRBD1. Germline V CDR1 and CDR2: KGHSH, LQKENI. Trimming took 1 base from V and 8 from J; bases not matched to a gene: 7. This CDR3 is built from 16 residues. The CDR3 nucleotides read TGTGCCAGCTCACCACTCCGGGACAGGGGGCTGGGTACGCAGTATTTT. It translates to CASSPLRDRGLGTQYF.

This clonotype has more than one count but fewer than ten. This sequence joins TRBV18 and TRBJ2-5, with TRBD2 matching 13 bases. Germline trimming cut 4 bases from V and 5 bases from J; bases unmatched to any gene: 4. This CDR3 has 15 residues. The V gene's germline CDR1 is KGHSH and CDR2 LQKENI. The CDR3 bases are TGTGCCAGCTCACTCGGACTAGCGGGAGAGGAGACCCAGTACTTC. It is translated as CASSLGLAGEETQYF. Full variable domain (outside the CDR3, taken from reference TRBV18 and TRBJ2-5): NAGVMQNPRHLVRRRGQEARLRCSPMKGHSHVYWYRQLPEEGLKFMVYLQKENIIDESGMPKERFSAEFPKEGPSILRIQQVVRGDSAAYFCASSLGLAGEETQYFGPGTRLLVL.

This chain uses TRBV5-1 with TRBJ2-1; TRBD2 matches 15 bases. This CDR3 is 17 amino acids long. The V gene end was trimmed by 2 bases and the J gene end by 4 bases; junction bases not matched to a gene: 4. Germline assignment: CDR1 SGHRS and CDR2 YFSETQ. The CDR3 DNA sequence: TGCGCCAGCAGCTTCGGGACTAGCGGGGGGACATACAATGAGCAGTTCTTC. As protein: CASSFGTSGGTYNEQFF.

J is TRBJ2-1 and V is TRBV7-8, with D perhaps given as TRBD1 or TRBD2 (5 bases each). The CDR3 runs 16 residues. CDR1 and CDR2 (germline): SGHVS, FQNEAQ. The V end was cut by 1 base, the J end by 2 bases, with 12 bases between. The CDR3 bases are TGTGCCAGCAGCTTAGAAGGGGAGCAGCCCTACAATGAGCAGTTCTTC. Protein product: CASSLEGEQPYNEQFF. Full variable domain (remainder filled in from reference TRBV7-8 and TRBJ2-1): GAGVSQSPRYKVAKRGQDVALRCDPISGHVSLFWYQQALGQGPEFLTYFQNEAQLDKSGLPSDRFFAERPEGSVSTLKIQRTQQEDSAVYLCASSLEGEQPYNEQFFGPGTRLTVL.

This sequence joins TRBV5-5 and TRBJ2-5; 7 bases are shared with TRBD1. Germline CDR1 is SGHKS and CDR2 is YYEKEE (reference sequence). The CDR3 contains 15 residues. V gave up 5 bases and J gave up 2 bases; unmatched junction bases: 9. CDR3 sequence: CASRPTGLDQETQYF. DNA for the CDR3: TGTGCCAGCAGACCGACAGGGTTGGATCAAGAGACCCAGTACTTC.

The chain is built from TRBV6-2 or TRBV6-3 and TRBJ1-1; TRBD1 might be the D (6 bases). The CDR3 length is 14 residues. Germline CDR1 reads MNHEY; CDR2 reads SVGEGT. V lost 5 bases and J lost 5, with 15 bases in between. CDR3 sequence (DNA): TGTGCCAGCAGTCCACAGGGAGGAGGGACTGAAGCTTTCTTT. This sequence encodes CASSPQGGGTEAFF.

The V call is TRBV28, the J call TRBJ2-5, with TRBD2 as a possible D gene (5 bases). V lost 8 bases, J lost 5 bases, and 18 bases lay in between. This CDR3 is built from 14 residues. The germline gives CDR1 MDHEN, CDR2 SYDVKM. CDR3 amino acids: CASLPSYPGETQYF. CDR3 sequence (DNA): TGTGCCAGCTTACCTAGCTACCCGGGGGAGACCCAGTACTTC.

This CDR3 reads CASSEWTKRGGYSYNEQFF. CDR3 DNA sequence: TGTGCCAGCAGTGAATGGACAAAGCGGGGGGGTTACTCCTACAATGAGCAGTTCTTC. The V and J genes are TRBV2 and TRBJ2-1, with 10 bases identical to TRBD2. Per the germline V gene, CDR1 is SNHLY and CDR2 is FYNNEI. The V segment lost 2 bases and the J segment 0 bases; nucleotides outside the gene matches: 10. This CDR3 spans 19 amino acids.

The rearrangement uses TRBV7-9 and TRBJ2-7; possible D gene TRBD2, 6 bases. Germline V gene lookup returns CDR1 SEHNR and CDR2 FQNEAQ (reference sequence). V was cut by 5 bases and J by 6 bases, with 20 bases left in between. The CDR3 runs 15 residues. In nucleotides, the CDR3 is TGTGCCAGCAGCCCCCCTGGGGGGTTAAGCCGCGAGCAGTACTTC. Residues: CASSPPGGLSREQYF. Based on the CDR3 plus reference TRBV7-9 and TRBJ2-7, the full variable domain is DTGVSQNPRHKITKRGQNVTFRCDPISEHNRLYWYRQTLGQGPEFLTYFQNEAQLEKSRLLSDRFSAERPKGSFSTLEIQRTEQGDSAMYLCASSPPGGLSREQYFGPGTRLTVT.

This chain joins TRBV9 and TRBJ2-7; D ambiguous. The V end was cut by 0 bases, the J end by 7 bases, with 8 bases between. The CDR3 has 12 amino acids. The germline V gene has CDR1 SGDLS and CDR2 YYNGEE. This CDR3 is CASSVANEEQYF. The CDR3 DNA is TGTGCCAGCAGCGTAGCAAATGAGGAGCAGTACTTC.

The chain links TRBV28 to TRBJ1-1, with no clear D. The CDR3 consists of 13 residues. The germline V gene encodes CDR1 MDHEN and CDR2 SYDVKM. V lost 2 bases to trimming and J lost 7 bases, with 11 bases between them. The CDR3, as DNA: TGTGCCAGCAGTTTAGAGCGATGGGGTGAAGCTTTCTTT. It translates to CASSLERWGEAFF.

V gene TRBV10-2 combines with J gene TRBJ1-3; D unclear. Germline CDR1 is WSHSY and CDR2 is SAAADI. Trimming took 3 bases from V and 0 from J, leaving 9 bases between them. The CDR3 has 15 residues. The CDR3: CASSDRVPSGNTIYF. The CDR3 coding sequence is TGCGCCAGCAGTGATCGGGTTCCCTCTGGAAACACCATATATTTT.